The present TCR beta chain was sequenced within a study of blood T cell repertoires in COVID-19. Study details: T cells, B-cell-depleted T cells, or PBMCs supplied cDNA or gDNA.

Unmatched junction bases numbered 3, after V lost 4 bases and J lost 7 bases. In germline, CDR1 is SGHTA, CDR2 FQGNSA. The CDR3 runs to 14 residues. Some clones are missing from TCRdb's copy, which holds only in-frame ones; the method was immunoSEQ multiplex PCR. The sample includes approximately 70,000 clones, more than 75% of them seen just once. This chain joins TRBV7-2 and TRBJ2-1, with TRBD2 matching over 11 bases. The sequence derives from a man aged 65 to 85 with active or convalescent COVID-19. The sequenced sample was peripheral blood. The CDR3 here is CASSWSSGRNEQFF. The CDR3 DNA is TGTGCCAGCAGCTGGTCTAGCGGGAGGAATGAGCAGTTCTTC.